This T cell receptor (beta chain) was sequenced during a study of vaccination and CD4 T cells after COVID-19. The V gene's germline CDR1 is MDHEN and CDR2 SYDVKM. This CDR3 is 14 amino acids long. The V gene end was trimmed by 6 bases and the J gene end by 4 bases; junction bases not matched to a gene: 8. This clonotype was counted only a few times. Its antigen remains unknown. Treatment in this sample: approximately 9-day PBMC culture with coronavirus spike peptide pools or control peptides (ViraFEST assay). Antigen-specific T cells were expanded with peptide pools by ViraFEST, and TCRs were then sequenced. The Oncomine TCR Beta short-read assay sequenced DNA from cultured CD4+ T cells. Cultured CD4+ T cells yielded the extracted genomic DNA. One entry per CDR3 protein results from TCRdb running MiXCR on the PCR reads. Seen here are 20,000 or so distinct CDR3 sequences, roughly 29% observed once, and the top ten hold roughly a tenth.

The genes are TRBV28 and TRBJ1-1; 7 bases are shared with TRBD1. This receptor was obtained from a human donor with COVID-19. Sequencing was done on a sample of cultured CD4+ T cells from blood. Written as DNA, the CDR3 is TGTGCCAGCAGCCAGGGGGGGGTTGGCACTGAAGCTTTCTTT. Translated, it gives CASSQGGVGTEAFF.